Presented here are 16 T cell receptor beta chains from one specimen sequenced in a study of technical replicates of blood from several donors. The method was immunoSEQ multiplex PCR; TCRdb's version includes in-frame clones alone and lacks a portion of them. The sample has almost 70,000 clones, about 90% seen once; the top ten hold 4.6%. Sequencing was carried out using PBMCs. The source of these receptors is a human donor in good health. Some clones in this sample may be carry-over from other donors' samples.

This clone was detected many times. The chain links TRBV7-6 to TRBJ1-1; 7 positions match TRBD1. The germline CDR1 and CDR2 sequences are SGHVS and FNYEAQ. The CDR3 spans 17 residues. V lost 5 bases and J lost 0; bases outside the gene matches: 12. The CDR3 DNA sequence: TGTGCCAGCAGCCGGGGCGCAGGGGGGATAATGAACACTGAAGCTTTCTTT. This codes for CASSRGAGGIMNTEAFF.

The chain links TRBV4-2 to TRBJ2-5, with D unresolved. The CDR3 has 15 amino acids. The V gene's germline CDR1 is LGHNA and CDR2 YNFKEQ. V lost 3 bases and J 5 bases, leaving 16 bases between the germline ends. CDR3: CASSHMLVGWETQYF. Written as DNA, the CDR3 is TGTGCCAGCAGCCACATGTTAGTCGGGTGGGAGACCCAGTACTTC.

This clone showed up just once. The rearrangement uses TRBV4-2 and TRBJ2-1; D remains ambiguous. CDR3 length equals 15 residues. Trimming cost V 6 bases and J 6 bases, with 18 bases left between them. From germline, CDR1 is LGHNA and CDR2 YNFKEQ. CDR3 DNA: TGTGCCAGCAGACAAACTCCCCCATCAGGCAATGAGCAGTTCTTC. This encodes CASRQTPPSGNEQFF.

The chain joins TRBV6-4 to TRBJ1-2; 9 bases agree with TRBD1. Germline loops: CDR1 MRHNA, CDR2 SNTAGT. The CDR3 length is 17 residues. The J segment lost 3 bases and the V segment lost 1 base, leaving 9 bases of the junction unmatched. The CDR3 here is CASSDLPGQGPDYGYTF. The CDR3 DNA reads TGTGCCAGCAGTGACTTGCCGGGACAGGGACCGGACTATGGCTACACCTTC.

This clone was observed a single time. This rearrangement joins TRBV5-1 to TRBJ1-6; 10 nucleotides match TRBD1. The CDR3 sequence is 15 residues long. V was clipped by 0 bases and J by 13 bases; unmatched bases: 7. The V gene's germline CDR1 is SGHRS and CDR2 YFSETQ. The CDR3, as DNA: TGCGCCAGCAGCTTGGGACAGGGGGCCCCCACGCCCCTCCACTTT. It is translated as CASSLGQGAPTPLHF.

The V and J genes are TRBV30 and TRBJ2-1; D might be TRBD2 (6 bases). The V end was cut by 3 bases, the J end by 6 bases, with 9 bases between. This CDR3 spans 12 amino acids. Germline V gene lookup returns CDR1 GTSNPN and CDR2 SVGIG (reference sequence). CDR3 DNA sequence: TGTGCCTGGAGCTGGCGGGGCAATGAGCAGTTCTTC. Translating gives CAWSWRGNEQFF.

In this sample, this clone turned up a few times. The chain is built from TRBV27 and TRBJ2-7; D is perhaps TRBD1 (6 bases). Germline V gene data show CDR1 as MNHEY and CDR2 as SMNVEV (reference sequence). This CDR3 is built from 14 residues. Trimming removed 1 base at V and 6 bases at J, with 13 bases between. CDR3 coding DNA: TGTGCCAGCAGTTTATTAGGGGGTTTCGCCGAGCAGTACTTC. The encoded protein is CASSLLGGFAEQYF.

The CDR3 bases are TGTGCCAGCAGCTTAGCTAGCGGGAGGCCCCTGGGACGTAGAGATACGCAGTATTTT. This encodes CASSLASGRPLGRRDTQYF. The chain employs TRBV7-9 and TRBJ2-3; 10 bases match TRBD2. The V gene end was trimmed by 0 bases and the J gene end by 5 bases; junction bases not matched to a gene: 14. The germline CDR1 and CDR2 sequences are SEHNR and FQNEAQ (reference sequence). The CDR3 is made up of 19 amino acids.

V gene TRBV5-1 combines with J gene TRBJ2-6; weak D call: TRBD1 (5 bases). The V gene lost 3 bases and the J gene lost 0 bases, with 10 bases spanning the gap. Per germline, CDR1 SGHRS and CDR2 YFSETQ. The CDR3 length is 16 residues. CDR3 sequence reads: CASSYDSRSGANVLTF. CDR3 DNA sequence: TGCGCCAGCAGCTACGACAGTCGCTCTGGGGCCAACGTCCTGACTTTC. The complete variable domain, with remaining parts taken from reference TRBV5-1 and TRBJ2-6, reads KAGVTQTPRYLIKTRGQQVTLSCSPISGHRSVSWYQQTPGQGLQFLFEYFSETQRNKGNFPGRFSGRQFSNSRSEMNVSTLELGDSALYLCASSYDSRSGANVLTFGAGSRLTVL.

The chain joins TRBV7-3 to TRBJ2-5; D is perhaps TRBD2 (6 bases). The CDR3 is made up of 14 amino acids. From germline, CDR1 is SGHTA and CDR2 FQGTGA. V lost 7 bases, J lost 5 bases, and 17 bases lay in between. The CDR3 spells CASTFPGERETQYF. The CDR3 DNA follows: TGTGCCAGCACCTTCCCGGGAGAAAGGGAGACCCAGTACTTC. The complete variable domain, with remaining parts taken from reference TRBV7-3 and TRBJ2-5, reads GAGVSQTPSNKVTEKGKYVELRCDPISGHTALYWYRQSLGQGPEFLIYFQGTGAADDSGLPNDRFFAVRPEGSVSTLKIQRTERGDSAVYLCASTFPGERETQYFGPGTRLLVL.

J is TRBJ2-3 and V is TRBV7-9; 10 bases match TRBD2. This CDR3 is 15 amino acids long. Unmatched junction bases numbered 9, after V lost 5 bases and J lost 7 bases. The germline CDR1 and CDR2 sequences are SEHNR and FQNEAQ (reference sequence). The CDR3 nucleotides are TGTGCCAGCAGCGTTAGCGGGAGGATCGGAAATACGCAGTATTTT. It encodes CASSVSGRIGNTQYF.

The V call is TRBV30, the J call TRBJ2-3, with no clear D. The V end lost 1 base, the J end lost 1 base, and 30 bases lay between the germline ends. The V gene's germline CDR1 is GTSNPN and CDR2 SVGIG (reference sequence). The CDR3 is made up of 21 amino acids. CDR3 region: CAWSEWLLAWKALGGTDTQYF. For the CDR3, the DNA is TGTGCCTGGAGTGAGTGGCTGCTCGCCTGGAAGGCTCTCGGAGGCACAGATACGCAGTATTTT.

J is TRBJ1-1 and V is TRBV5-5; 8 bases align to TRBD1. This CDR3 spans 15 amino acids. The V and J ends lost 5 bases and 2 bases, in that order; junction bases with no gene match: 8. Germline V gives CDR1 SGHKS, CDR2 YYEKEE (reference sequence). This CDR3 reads CASSQQTGGNTEAFF. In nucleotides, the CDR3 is TGTGCCAGCAGTCAACAAACAGGGGGAAACACTGAAGCTTTCTTT.

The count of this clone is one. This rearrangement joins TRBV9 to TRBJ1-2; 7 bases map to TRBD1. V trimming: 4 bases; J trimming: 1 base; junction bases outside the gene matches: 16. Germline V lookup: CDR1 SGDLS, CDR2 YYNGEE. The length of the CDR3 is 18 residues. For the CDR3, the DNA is TGTGCCAGCAGCTCCCAGAGTAAGACAGGGCTTTATAACTATGGCTACACCTTC. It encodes CASSSQSKTGLYNYGYTF.

CDR3 bases: TGTGCCAGCAGCGGAGGGACTAGCGGGAGCGGGGGCAAAAACATTCAGTACTTC. Amino acid sequence: CASSGGTSGSGGKNIQYF. The chain links TRBV7-2 to TRBJ2-4; 14 bases are shared with TRBD2. Germline CDR1 and CDR2: SGHTA and FQGNSA. This CDR3 has 18 residues. Unmatched junction bases numbered 9, after V lost 5 bases and J lost 3 bases.

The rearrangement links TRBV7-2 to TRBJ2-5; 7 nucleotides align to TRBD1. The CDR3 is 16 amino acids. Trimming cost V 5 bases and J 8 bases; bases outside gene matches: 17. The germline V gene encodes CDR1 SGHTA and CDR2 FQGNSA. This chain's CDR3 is CASSRHWDRAFATQYF. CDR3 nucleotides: TGTGCCAGCAGCCGGCACTGGGACAGAGCTTTCGCCACCCAGTACTTC. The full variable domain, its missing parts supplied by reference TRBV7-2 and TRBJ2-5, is GAGVSQSPSNKVTEKGKDVELRCDPISGHTALYWYRQSLGQGLEFLIYFQGNSAPDKSGLPSDRFSAERTGGSVSTLTIQRTQQEDSAVYLCASSRHWDRAFATQYFGPGTRLLVL.